The T cell receptor (beta chain) described here comes from a study of chemoradiotherapy in HPV16-positive cancers. Broader study findings: In HPV16-positive patients, HPV-responsive T-cell expansion tracked better recurrence-free survival. Non-HPV-specific T cells did not expand in tumors during treatment, whereas candidate HPV-specific clones and E7-related motifs did.

Clones were sequenced by immunoSEQ multiplex PCR, and TCRdb holds only the in-frame ones, with some missing. The table lists about 39,000 clones, around 76% of them singletons. V lost 3 bases and J 3 bases, leaving 12 bases between the germline ends. Per germline, CDR1 SGHRS and CDR2 YFSETQ. The CDR3 runs to 14 residues. Points on this clone: Its antigen remains unknown.

The specimen was blood, collected from a patient who underwent chemoradiotherapy. The sequence was obtained from a human donor with HPV-associated anogenital cancer. The V and J genes are TRBV5-1 and TRBJ1-1; D remains unclear. The CDR3 coding sequence is TGCGCCAGCAGCTCCCGACGGTCGGACACTGAAGCTTTCTTT. This encodes CASSSRRSDTEAFF.